Listed below are T cell receptor beta chains from one sample, sequenced in a study of cytomegalovirus exposure and HLA in healthy donors. Profiled with immunoSEQ multiplex PCR; TCRdb holds only in-frame clones, not every one. The table shows 120,000 or so clones, with less than 10% occurring only once. Sequences were obtained from PBMCs. These receptor sequences come from a woman in her thirties or forties in good health and CMV-seropositive. The CDR3 runs from the conserved cysteine through the conserved F or W. A D gene is named only where the DNA matches it firmly. A clone size is listed for some rows: how often the clone was seen (once, few, many), or a class if it is expanded.

abundance	v_gene	j_gene	d_gene	CDR3nt	CDR3aa
.	TRBV27	TRBJ1-5	.	TGTGCCAGCAGTCCCCGCGGGGGTTATCAGCCCCAGCATTTT	CASSPRGGYQPQHF
many	TRBV19	TRBJ1-6	.	TGTGCCAGTAAACGAGGTCAGGGCTCTGCGGCACCCCTCCACTTT	CASKRGQGSAAPLHF
few	TRBV7-8	TRBJ1-1	TRBD1	TGTGCCAGCAGCCAGACAGGGGTAATTTCAAACACTGAAGCTTTCTTT	CASSQTGVISNTEAFF
few	TRBV18	TRBJ1-1	TRBD1	TGTGCCAGCTCAGCCGGGACAGCGAACACTGAAGCTTTCTTT	CASSAGTANTEAFF
.	TRBV7-7	TRBJ2-5	.	TGTGCCAGCAGCTTAGGGGTACAGGGAGAGACCCAGTACTTC	CASSLGVQGETQYF
few	TRBV5-1	TRBJ2-7	TRBD2	TGCGCCAGCAGCACTAGCGCTGCCTCCTACGAGCAGTACTTC	CASSTSAASYEQYF
few	TRBV18	TRBJ1-1	TRBD1	TGTGCCAGCTCACCAGAGGGACAGGGGAACACTGAAGCTTTCTTT	CASSPEGQGNTEAFF
.	TRBV18	TRBJ2-3	TRBD2	TGTGCCAGCTCACCGGCGGCTAGCGGGAACACAGATACGCAGTATTTT	CASSPAASGNTDTQYF
.	TRBV5-1	TRBJ1-1	.	TGCGCCAGTAGCTCTGGGGAGGACTTTGGGAACACTGAAGCTTTCTTT	CASSSGEDFGNTEAFF
.	TRBV11-1	TRBJ2-7	TRBD1	TGTGCCAGCACCTGGACAGGGGGGACCTACGAGCAGTACTTC	CASTWTGGTYEQYF
few	TRBV5-1	TRBJ1-5	TRBD1	TGCGCCAGCAGCTTGGACGGACAGGGGAATCAGCCCCAGCATTTT	CASSLDGQGNQPQHF
.	TRBV10-3	TRBJ1-1	TRBD1	TGTGCCATCAGTGACCCCACGACAGGGGGCACTGAAGCTTTCTTT	CAISDPTTGGTEAFF